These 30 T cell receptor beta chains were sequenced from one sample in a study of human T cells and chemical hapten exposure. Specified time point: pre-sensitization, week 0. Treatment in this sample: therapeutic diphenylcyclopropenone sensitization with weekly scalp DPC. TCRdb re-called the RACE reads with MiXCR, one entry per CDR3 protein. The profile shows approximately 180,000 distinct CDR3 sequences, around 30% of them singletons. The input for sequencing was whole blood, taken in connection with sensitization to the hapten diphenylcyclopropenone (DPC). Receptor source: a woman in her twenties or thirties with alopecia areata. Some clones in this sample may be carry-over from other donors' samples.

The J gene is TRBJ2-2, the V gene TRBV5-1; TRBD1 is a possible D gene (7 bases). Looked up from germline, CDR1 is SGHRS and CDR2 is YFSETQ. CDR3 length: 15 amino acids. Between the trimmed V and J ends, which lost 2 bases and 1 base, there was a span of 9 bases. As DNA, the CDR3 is TGCGCCAGCAGCTTCAGGGGGGAGAACACCGGGGAGCTGTTTTTT. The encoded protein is CASSFRGENTGELFF. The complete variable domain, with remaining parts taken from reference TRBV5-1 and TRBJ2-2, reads KAGVTQTPRYLIKTRGQQVTLSCSPISGHRSVSWYQQTPGQGLQFLFEYFSETQRNKGNFPGRFSGRQFSNSRSEMNVSTLELGDSALYLCASSFRGENTGELFFGEGSRLTVL.

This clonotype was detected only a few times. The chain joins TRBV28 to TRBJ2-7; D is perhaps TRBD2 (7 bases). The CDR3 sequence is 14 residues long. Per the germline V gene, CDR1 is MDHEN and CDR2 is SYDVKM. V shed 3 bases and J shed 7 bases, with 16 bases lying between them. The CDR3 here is CASSFEGGAREQYF. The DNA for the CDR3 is TGTGCCAGCAGTTTTGAGGGGGGGGCGCGAGAGCAGTACTTC.

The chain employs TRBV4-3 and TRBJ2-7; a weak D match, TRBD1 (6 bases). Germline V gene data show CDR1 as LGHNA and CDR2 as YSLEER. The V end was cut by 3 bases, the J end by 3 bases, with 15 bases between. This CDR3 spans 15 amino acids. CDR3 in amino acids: CASSQAGTRDYEQYF. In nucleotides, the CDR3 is TGCGCCAGCAGCCAGGCCGGGACAAGGGACTACGAGCAGTACTTC.

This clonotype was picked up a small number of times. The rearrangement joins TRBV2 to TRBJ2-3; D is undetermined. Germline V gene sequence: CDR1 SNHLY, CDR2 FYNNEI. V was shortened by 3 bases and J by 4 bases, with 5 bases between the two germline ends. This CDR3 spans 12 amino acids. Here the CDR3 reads CASSDVPDTQYF. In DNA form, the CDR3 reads TGTGCCAGCAGTGATGTTCCAGATACGCAGTATTTT.

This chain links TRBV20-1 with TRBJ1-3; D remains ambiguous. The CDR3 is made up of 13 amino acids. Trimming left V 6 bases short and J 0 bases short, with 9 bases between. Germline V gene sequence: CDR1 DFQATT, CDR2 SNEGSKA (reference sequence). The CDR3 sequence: CSARRDSGNTIYF. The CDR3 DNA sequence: TGCAGTGCCCGACGGGACTCTGGAAACACCATATATTTT.

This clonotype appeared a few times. The CDR3 DNA sequence: TGTGCCAGCAGTTTACCTGGCAGGGGGTATGGCTACACCTTC. This translates into CASSLPGRGYGYTF. The chain is built from TRBV28 and TRBJ1-2; TRBD1 matches at 7 bases. Germline trimming cut 2 bases from V and 5 bases from J; bases unmatched to any gene: 5. Germline CDR1 reads MDHEN; CDR2 reads SYDVKM. The CDR3 is 14 amino acids.

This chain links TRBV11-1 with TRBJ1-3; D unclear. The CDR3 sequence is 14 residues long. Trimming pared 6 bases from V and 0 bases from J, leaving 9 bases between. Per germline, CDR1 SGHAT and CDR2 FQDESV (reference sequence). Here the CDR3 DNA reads TGTGCCAGCAGGAGACAACCCTCTGGAAACACCATATATTTT. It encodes CASRRQPSGNTIYF.

This CDR3 reads CSAPNCDQYF. The DNA of the CDR3 is TGCAGTGCTCCCAACTGTGACCAGTACTTC. V and J are TRBV20-1 and TRBJ2-7; no definite D call. CDR3 length: 10 residues. V dropped 5 bases and J dropped 10 bases, with 12 bases sitting between them. The germline V gene encodes CDR1 DFQATT and CDR2 SNEGSKA (reference sequence).

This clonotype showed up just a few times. The CDR3 region is CASSQTGTTGELFF. The DNA for the CDR3 is TGTGCCAGCAGCCAAACAGGGACCACCGGGGAGCTGTTTTTT. The gene calls are TRBV14 and TRBJ2-2; possible D gene TRBD1, 6 bases. Germline V gene sequence: CDR1 SGHDN, CDR2 FVKESK. The CDR3 consists of 14 residues. V gave up 2 bases and J gave up 4 bases, with 8 bases separating them. The full variable domain, its missing parts supplied by reference TRBV14 and TRBJ2-2, is EAGVTQFPSHSVIEKGQTVTLRCDPISGHDNLYWYRRVMGKEIKFLLHFVKESKQDESGMPNNRFLAERTGGTYSTLKVQPAELEDSGVYFCASSQTGTTGELFFGEGSRLTVL.

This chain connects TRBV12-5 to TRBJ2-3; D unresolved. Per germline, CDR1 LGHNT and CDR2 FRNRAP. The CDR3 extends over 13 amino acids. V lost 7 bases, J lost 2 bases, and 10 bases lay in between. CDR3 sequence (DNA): TGTGCTAGTGTGTATGGGTCCACAGATACGCAGTATTTT. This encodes CASVYGSTDTQYF.

CDR3 amino acids: CASSLMSGLGTDTQYF. For the CDR3, the DNA is TGTGCCAGCAGTTTGATGTCGGGGCTGGGCACAGATACGCAGTATTTT. The V call is TRBV28, the J call TRBJ2-3; possibly TRBD1 or TRBD2 for D (5 bases each). The CDR3 loop spans 16 amino acids. V was pared by 3 bases and J by 1 base, with 14 bases between. The germline V gene has CDR1 MDHEN and CDR2 SYDVKM.

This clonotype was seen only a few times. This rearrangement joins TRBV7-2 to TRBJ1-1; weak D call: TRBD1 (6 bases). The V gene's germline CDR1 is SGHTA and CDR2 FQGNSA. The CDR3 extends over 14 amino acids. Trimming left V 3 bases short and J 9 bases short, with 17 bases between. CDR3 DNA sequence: TGTGCCAGCAGCTTCACCACAGGGTCAGCCCAAGCTTTCTTT. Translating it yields CASSFTTGSAQAFF.

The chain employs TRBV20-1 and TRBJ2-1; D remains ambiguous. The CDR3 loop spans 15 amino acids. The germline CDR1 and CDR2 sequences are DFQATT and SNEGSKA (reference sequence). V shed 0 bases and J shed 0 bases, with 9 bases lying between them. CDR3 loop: CSARESPGSYNEQFF. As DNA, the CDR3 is TGCAGTGCTAGAGAGTCCCCGGGCTCCTACAATGAGCAGTTCTTC.

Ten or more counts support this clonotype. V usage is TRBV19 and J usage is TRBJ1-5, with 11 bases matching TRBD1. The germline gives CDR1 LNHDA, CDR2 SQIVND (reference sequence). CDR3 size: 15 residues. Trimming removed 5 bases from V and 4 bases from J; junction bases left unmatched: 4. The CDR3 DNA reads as TGTGCCAGTAGTTCCCGGGACAGGGGGAATCAGCCCCAGCATTTT. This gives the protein CASSSRDRGNQPQHF.

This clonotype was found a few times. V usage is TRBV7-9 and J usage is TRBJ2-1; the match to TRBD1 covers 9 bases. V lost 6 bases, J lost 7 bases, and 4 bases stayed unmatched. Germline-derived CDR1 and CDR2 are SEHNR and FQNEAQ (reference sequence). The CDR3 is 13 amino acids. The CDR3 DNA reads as TGTGCCAGCAGGTCCGGGACAGGGAATGAGCAGTTCTTC. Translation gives CASRSGTGNEQFF.

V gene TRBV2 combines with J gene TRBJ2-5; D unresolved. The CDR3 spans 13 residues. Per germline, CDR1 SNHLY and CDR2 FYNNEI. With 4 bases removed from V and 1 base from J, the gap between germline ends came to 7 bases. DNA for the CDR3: TGTGCCAGCAGTGTAGGACGCCAAGAGACCCAGTACTTC. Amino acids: CASSVGRQETQYF. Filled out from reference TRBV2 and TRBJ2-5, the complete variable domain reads EPEVTQTPSHQVTQMGQEVILRCVPISNHLYFYWYRQILGQKVEFLVSFYNNEISEKSEIFDDQFSVERPDGSNFTLKIRSTKLEDSAMYFCASSVGRQETQYFGPGTRLLVL.

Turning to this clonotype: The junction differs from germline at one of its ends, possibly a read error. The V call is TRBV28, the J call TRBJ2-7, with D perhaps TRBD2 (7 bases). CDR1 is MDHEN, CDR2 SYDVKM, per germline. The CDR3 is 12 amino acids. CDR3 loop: CASKGGGSPYKF. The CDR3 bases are TGTGCCAGCAAAGGGGGGGGCTCGCCATATAAATTC. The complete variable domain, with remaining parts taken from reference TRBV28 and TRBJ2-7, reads DVKVTQSSRYLVKRTGEKVFLECVQDMDHENMFWYRQDPGLGLRLIYFSYDVKMKEKGDIPEGYSVSREKKERFSLILESASTNQTSMYLCASKGGGSPYKFGPGTRLTVT.

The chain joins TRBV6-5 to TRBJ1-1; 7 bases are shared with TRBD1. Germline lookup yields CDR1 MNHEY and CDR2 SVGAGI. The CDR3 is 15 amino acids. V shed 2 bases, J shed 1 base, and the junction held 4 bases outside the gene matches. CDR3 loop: CASSYGYRGNTEAFF. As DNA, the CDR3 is TGTGCCAGCAGTTACGGTTACAGGGGGAACACTGAAGCTTTCTTT.

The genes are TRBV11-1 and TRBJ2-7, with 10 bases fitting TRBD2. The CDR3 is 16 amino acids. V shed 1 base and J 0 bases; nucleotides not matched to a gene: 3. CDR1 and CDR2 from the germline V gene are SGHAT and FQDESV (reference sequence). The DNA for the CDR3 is TGTGCCAGCAGCTTAGATCCTAGCGGGAGCTCCTACGAGCAGTACTTC. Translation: CASSLDPSGSSYEQYF.

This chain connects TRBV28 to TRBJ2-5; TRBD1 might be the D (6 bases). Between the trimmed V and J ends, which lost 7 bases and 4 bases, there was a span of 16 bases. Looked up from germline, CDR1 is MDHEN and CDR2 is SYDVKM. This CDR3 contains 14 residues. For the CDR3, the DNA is TGTGCCAGCACCCGGCCTATAGGGGGAGAGACCCAGTACTTC. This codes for CASTRPIGGETQYF.

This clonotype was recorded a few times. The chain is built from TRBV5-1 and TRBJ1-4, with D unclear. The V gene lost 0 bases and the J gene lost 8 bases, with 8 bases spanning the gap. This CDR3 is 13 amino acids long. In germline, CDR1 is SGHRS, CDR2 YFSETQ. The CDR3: CASSLGNSEKLFF. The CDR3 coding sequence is TGCGCCAGCAGCTTGGGGAACTCAGAAAAACTGTTTTTT.

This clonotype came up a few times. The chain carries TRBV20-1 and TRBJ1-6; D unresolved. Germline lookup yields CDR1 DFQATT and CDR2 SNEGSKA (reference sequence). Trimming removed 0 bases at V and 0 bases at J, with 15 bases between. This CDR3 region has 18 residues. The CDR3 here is CSARDIAAPSSYNSPLHF. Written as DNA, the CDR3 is TGCAGTGCTAGAGATATAGCAGCACCGAGCTCCTATAATTCACCCCTCCACTTT.

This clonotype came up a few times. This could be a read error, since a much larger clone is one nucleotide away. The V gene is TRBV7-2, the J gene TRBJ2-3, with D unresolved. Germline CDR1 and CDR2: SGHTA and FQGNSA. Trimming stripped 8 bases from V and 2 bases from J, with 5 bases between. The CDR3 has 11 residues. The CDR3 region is CASGLTDTQYF. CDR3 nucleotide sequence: TGTGCCAGCGGCCTCACAGATACGCAGTATTTT.

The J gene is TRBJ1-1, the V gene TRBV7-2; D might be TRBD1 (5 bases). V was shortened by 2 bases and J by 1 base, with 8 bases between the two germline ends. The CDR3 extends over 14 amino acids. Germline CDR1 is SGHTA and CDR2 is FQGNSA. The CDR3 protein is CASSLSRANTEAFF. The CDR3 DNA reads TGTGCCAGCAGCTTATCCAGGGCGAACACTGAAGCTTTCTTT.

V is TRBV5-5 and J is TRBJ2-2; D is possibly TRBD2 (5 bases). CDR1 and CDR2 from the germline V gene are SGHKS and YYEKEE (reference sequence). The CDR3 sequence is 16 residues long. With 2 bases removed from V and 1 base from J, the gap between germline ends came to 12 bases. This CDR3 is CASSFGLAENTGELFF. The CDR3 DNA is TGTGCCAGCAGCTTTGGGCTAGCAGAGAACACCGGGGAGCTGTTTTTT. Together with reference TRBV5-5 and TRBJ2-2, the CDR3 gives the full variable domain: DAGVTQSPTHLIKTRGQQVTLRCSPISGHKSVSWYQQVLGQGPQFIFQYYEKEERGRGNFPDRFSARQFPNYSSELNVNALLLGDSALYLCASSFGLAENTGELFFGEGSRLTVL.

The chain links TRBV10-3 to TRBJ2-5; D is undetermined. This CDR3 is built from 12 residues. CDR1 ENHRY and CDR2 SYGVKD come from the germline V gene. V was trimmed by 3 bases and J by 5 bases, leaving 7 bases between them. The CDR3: CAISDSPETQYF. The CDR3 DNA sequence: TGTGCCATCAGTGATTCCCCGGAGACCCAGTACTTC.

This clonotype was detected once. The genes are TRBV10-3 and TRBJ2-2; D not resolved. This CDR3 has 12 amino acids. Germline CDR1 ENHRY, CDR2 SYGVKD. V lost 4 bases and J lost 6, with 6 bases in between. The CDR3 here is CAISAGSGELFF. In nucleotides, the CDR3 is TGTGCCATCAGTGCCGGATCCGGGGAGCTGTTTTTT.

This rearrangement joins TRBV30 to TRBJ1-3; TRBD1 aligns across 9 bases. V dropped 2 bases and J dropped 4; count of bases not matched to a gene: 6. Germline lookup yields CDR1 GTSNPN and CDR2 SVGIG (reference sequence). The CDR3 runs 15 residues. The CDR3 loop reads CAWSRDRASGNTIYF. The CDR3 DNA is TGTGCCTGGAGTCGGGACAGGGCATCGGGAAACACCATATATTTT.

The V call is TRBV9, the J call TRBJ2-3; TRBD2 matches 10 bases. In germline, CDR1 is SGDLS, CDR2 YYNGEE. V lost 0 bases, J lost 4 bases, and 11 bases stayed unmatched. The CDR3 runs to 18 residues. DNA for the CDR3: TGTGCCAGCAGCGTAGGGGGCCCGTCGGGACTAGCGTCAGATACGCAGTATTTT. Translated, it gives CASSVGGPSGLASDTQYF.

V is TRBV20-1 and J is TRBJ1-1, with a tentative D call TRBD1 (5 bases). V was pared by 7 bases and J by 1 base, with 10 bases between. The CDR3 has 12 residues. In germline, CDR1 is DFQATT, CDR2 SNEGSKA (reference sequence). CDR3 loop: CSVHQGNTEAFF. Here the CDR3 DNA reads TGCAGTGTTCATCAGGGGAACACTGAAGCTTTCTTT.